Shown below are 12 T cell receptor beta chains from a single sample sequenced in a study of T-cell memory formation after mild COVID-19. TCRdb re-called the 5' RACE reads through MiXCR, storing one row per CDR3 protein. Among some 410,000 distinct CDR3 sequences, 20% to 25% were seen once, and the ten largest hold approximately 14%. Sequencing was done on a sample of PBMCs or a T cell subset sorted from them (not recorded which). These receptors were taken from an adult woman who had mild COVID-19 (a few samples of this study predate the infection). Cell type and time point are not known.

The V gene is TRBV6-2 or TRBV6-3, the J gene TRBJ2-7; either TRBD1 or TRBD2 may supply D (5 bases each). The CDR3 loop spans 13 amino acids. V lost 7 bases and J lost 4, with 14 bases in between. The germline V gene encodes CDR1 MNHEY and CDR2 SVGEGT. The CDR3 bases are TGTGCCAGCACCGAGGGGTGGACTTACGAGCAGTACTTC. Its translation is CASTEGWTYEQYF.

This clonotype has ten or more counts. The chain couples TRBV27 to TRBJ2-3, with D unresolved. V gave up 2 bases and J gave up 1 base, with 4 bases separating them. The V gene's germline CDR1 is MNHEY and CDR2 SMNVEV (reference sequence). The CDR3 length is 13 residues. The CDR3 DNA follows: TGTGCCAGCAGTTTAGTCGGCACAGATACGCAGTATTTT. This sequence encodes CASSLVGTDTQYF.

The chain uses TRBV4-1 and TRBJ2-1, with D possibly matching TRBD2 (7 bases). This CDR3 comprises 18 residues. Germline lookup yields CDR1 MGHRA and CDR2 YSYEKL. V lost 4 bases to trimming and J lost 1 base, with 20 bases between them. The CDR3 DNA is TGCGCCAGCAGCCCATCTCCGAGGGGGGGGGCGTCCTACAATGAGCAGTTCTTC. It is translated as CASSPSPRGGASYNEQFF.

The gene calls are TRBV4-1 and TRBJ2-2; TRBD1 aligns across 7 bases. The trim removed 3 bases at V and 5 bases at J, leaving 6 bases unmatched. The CDR3 consists of 15 residues. Germline-derived CDR1 and CDR2 are MGHRA and YSYEKL. CDR3 amino acids: CASSHRQGLTGELFF. Written as DNA, the CDR3 is TGCGCCAGCAGCCACCGACAGGGTCTGACCGGGGAGCTGTTTTTT.

This chain uses TRBV24-1 with TRBJ2-1, with 8 bases identical to TRBD2. CDR3 length equals 18 residues. V gave up 6 bases and J gave up 3 bases; unmatched junction bases: 15. Germline-derived CDR1 and CDR2 are KGHDR and SFDVKD. CDR3 nucleotide sequence: TGTGCCACCAGTACCCCCCAGATAGCAGCGGGAGTCTACAATGAGCAGTTCTTC. Translated, it gives CATSTPQIAAGVYNEQFF.

J is TRBJ1-2 and V is TRBV9; TRBD1 matches at 7 bases. The ends lost 2 bases at V and 3 bases at J; junction bases unmatched: 7. The CDR3 totals 15 residues. Germline loops: CDR1 SGDLS, CDR2 YYNGEE. CDR3 nucleotide sequence: TGTGCCAGCAGCGTCGGGGACAGCTTACACTATGGCTACACCTTC. Its protein is CASSVGDSLHYGYTF. The full variable domain, with the rest looked up from reference TRBV9 and TRBJ1-2, is DSGVTQTPKHLITATGQRVTLRCSPRSGDLSVYWYQQSLDQGLQFLIQYYNGEERAKGNILERFSAQQFPDLHSELNLSSLELGDSALYFCASSVGDSLHYGYTFGSGTRLTVV.

This clonotype has a handful of counts. CDR3 coding DNA: TGTGCCAGCAGACCCCAGGGGGCAGGCGAGCAGTACTTC. The encoded protein is CASRPQGAGEQYF. V usage is TRBV12-3 or TRBV12-4 and J usage is TRBJ2-7, with TRBD1 identical over 8 bases. V gave up 6 bases and J gave up 6 bases; unmatched junction bases: 7. The CDR3 has 13 amino acids.

This clonotype has at least ten counts. CDR3 DNA: TGTGCCAGCAGCTCCACCGTCGGGACAGGGGGCTGGGCGTACTTC. This codes for CASSSTVGTGGWAYF. The J gene is TRBJ2-4, the V gene TRBV11-2; 12 nucleotides match TRBD1. Germline V gene data show CDR1 as SGHAT and CDR2 as FQNNGV. The CDR3 is 15 residues long. J was trimmed by 15 bases and V by 4 bases; bases with no gene match: 13.

The V gene is TRBV15, the J gene TRBJ2-7, with a tentative D call TRBD2 (6 bases). The CDR3 extends over 16 amino acids. Germline CDR1 is LNHNV and CDR2 is YYDKDF (reference sequence). V was pared by 0 bases and J by 6 bases, with 18 bases between. The CDR3 loop is CATSRDIGGLGSEQYF. The CDR3 DNA sequence: TGTGCCACCAGCAGAGATATCGGGGGATTAGGTTCCGAGCAGTACTTC.

This chain uses TRBV30 with TRBJ1-5; 9 nucleotides line up with TRBD1. With V trimmed by 2 bases and J by 1 base, 15 bases remained unmatched. The germline V gene has CDR1 GTSNPN and CDR2 SVGIG (reference sequence). The CDR3 is 19 amino acids. This CDR3 is CAWSSPPDRGFRSNQPQHF. CDR3 DNA: TGTGCCTGGAGTTCTCCCCCCGACAGGGGGTTTAGAAGCAATCAGCCCCAGCATTTT.

This clonotype turned up a few times. This chain joins TRBV29-1 and TRBJ1-2; D gene unclear. The CDR3 spans 14 residues. The germline V gene has CDR1 SQVTM and CDR2 ANQGSEA. The V gene lost 4 bases and the J gene lost 1 base, with 13 bases spanning the gap. This chain's CDR3 is CSVVPKTHNYGYTF. The DNA of the CDR3 is TGCAGCGTTGTTCCTAAGACCCATAACTATGGCTACACCTTC.

The chain uses TRBV2 and TRBJ2-7; a weak D match, TRBD1 (6 bases). This CDR3 region has 13 residues. V shed 7 bases and J shed 3 bases, with 13 bases lying between them. Germline CDR1 is SNHLY and CDR2 is FYNNEI. The CDR3 bases are TGTGCCAGCAAAGGCCCAGGGGTCTACGAGCAGTACTTC. It yields the protein CASKGPGVYEQYF.